Included here is one TCR beta chain sequence, with context. The sample is drawn from a study of technical replicates of blood from a few donors. The germline CDR1 and CDR2 sequences are MDHEN and SYDVKM. The CDR3 contains 16 residues. The trim removed 6 bases at V and 0 bases at J, leaving 9 bases unmatched. Measured with immunoSEQ multiplex PCR; TCRdb has only the in-frame clones, and not every one. The sample carries under 90,000 clones, about 95% recorded once. The V call is TRBV28, the J call TRBJ2-7; 9 bases align to TRBD2. The sequenced sample was T cells isolated from PBMCs. The TCR sequence derives from a human donor in good health. CDR3: CASRASGTRRSYEQYF. The DNA for the CDR3 is TGTGCCAGCAGAGCTAGCGGGACCCGACGCTCCTACGAGCAGTACTTC.